This TCR beta chain is drawn from a study of PD-L1 blockade in urothelial cancer. The CDR3 contains 12 residues. The V gene's germline CDR1 is SQVTM and CDR2 ANQGSEA. V was cut by 6 bases and J by 5 bases, with 13 bases left in between. Spiked synthetic TCR analogs estimated absolute template abundance per PCR. The data were produced by immunoSEQ multiplex PCR, yet TCRdb's version contains in-frame clones alone and is incomplete. The table lists about 30,000 clones, approximately 87% of them singletons. Time point here: pretreatment peripheral blood. This sequence joins TRBV29-1 and TRBJ2-5, with D perhaps TRBD2 (5 bases). The origin of this receptor is a man in his 60s with urothelial cancer. The sample consisted of PBMCs, taken around atezolizumab (anti-PD-L1) treatment. DNA of the CDR3: TGCAGCGTAAGAAGAGGGTCGGAGACCCAGTACTTC. Translated: CSVRRGSETQYF.